The 13 T cell receptor beta chains given below trace back to one sample, sequenced in a study of blood T cell repertoires in COVID-19. Method: immunoSEQ multiplex PCR; TCRdb's copy keeps in-frame clones and lacks some. The sample contains under 200,000 clones, under 90% of which appear only once. The sequencing sample was made of peripheral blood. Receptors were obtained from a woman in her seventies with COVID-19, enrolled during active disease.

The chain has TRBV6-6 and TRBJ2-5; possible D gene TRBD2, 5 bases. Germline V lookup: CDR1 MNHNY, CDR2 SVGAGI (reference sequence). This CDR3 region has 12 residues. V was cut by 6 bases and J by 4 bases, with 9 bases left in between. The CDR3 bases are TGTGCCAGCAGCCCTGAGGGAGAGACCCAGTACTTC. Translating it yields CASSPEGETQYF.

The rearrangement joins TRBV5-5 to TRBJ2-1, with TRBD2 matching 12 bases. V shed 4 bases and J 2 bases; nucleotides not matched to a gene: 4. Germline lookup yields CDR1 SGHKS and CDR2 YYEKEE (reference sequence). The CDR3 runs 16 residues. The CDR3: CASSPRLAGAYNEQFF. As DNA, the CDR3 is TGTGCCAGCAGCCCGAGACTAGCGGGGGCCTACAATGAGCAGTTCTTC.

The chain uses TRBV24-1 and TRBJ1-4, with TRBD1 as a possible D gene (5 bases). Germline V CDR1 and CDR2: KGHDR, SFDVKD. V gave up 2 bases and J gave up 6 bases, with 9 bases separating them. The CDR3 is 14 residues long. The CDR3 reads CATSDWGPDEKLFF. The CDR3 nucleotides read TGTGCCACCAGTGATTGGGGCCCAGATGAAAAACTGTTTTTT.

This chain uses TRBV27 with TRBJ1-5; 8 nucleotides align to TRBD1. Losses at the gene ends were 5 bases for V and 1 base for J; bases not matched to a gene: 4. The CDR3 extends over 15 amino acids. The germline V gene has CDR1 MNHEY and CDR2 SMNVEV (reference sequence). CDR3 coding DNA: TGTGCCAGCAGTCCTGGGACAGGAAGCAATCAGCCCCAGCATTTT. Translated, it gives CASSPGTGSNQPQHF.

Only one count was recorded for this clone. This rearrangement joins TRBV6-5 to TRBJ2-3; D is uncertain. Germline V gene sequence: CDR1 MNHEY, CDR2 SVGAGI. The CDR3 loop spans 11 amino acids. V lost 6 bases to trimming and J lost 6 bases, with 7 bases between them. The CDR3 DNA reads as TGTGCCAGCAGGGTAGATGATACGCAGTATTTT. Translated: CASRVDDTQYF.

V and J are TRBV25-1 and TRBJ2-5; D not certain. CDR1 and CDR2 from the germline V gene are MGHDK and SYGVNS. The ends were cut back, 1 base at V and 2 bases at J, with 5 bases in the middle. The CDR3 has 13 residues. CDR3 loop: CASSEFNQETQYF. As DNA, the CDR3 is TGTGCCAGCAGTGAATTCAATCAAGAGACCCAGTACTTC.

This clone showed up just a few times. The V call is TRBV5-5, the J call TRBJ1-1; no reliable D call. Trimming shortened V by 7 bases and J by 5 bases, and 24 bases separated the two germline ends. The germline CDR1 and CDR2 sequences are SGHKS and YYEKEE (reference sequence). This CDR3 is 16 amino acids long. DNA for the CDR3: TGTGCCAGCGGATTAATGGACGGATTTGGGAGGACTGAAGCTTTCTTT. Protein: CASGLMDGFGRTEAFF.

The gene calls are TRBV5-1 and TRBJ2-7; D is perhaps TRBD2 (6 bases). This CDR3 spans 14 amino acids. Germline assignment: CDR1 SGHRS and CDR2 YFSETQ. With 3 bases removed from V and 3 bases from J, the gap between germline ends came to 13 bases. CDR3: CASSSGGPSYEQYF. CDR3 coding DNA: TGCGCCAGCAGCTCCGGGGGACCGAGCTACGAGCAGTACTTC.

The J gene is TRBJ2-2, the V gene TRBV10-3, with D possibly matching TRBD1 (6 bases). The V gene's germline CDR1 is ENHRY and CDR2 SYGVKD. Trimming left V 2 bases short and J 5 bases short, with 12 bases between. The CDR3 has 15 amino acids. Written as DNA, the CDR3 is TGTGCCATCAGTGAGGGCTCAGGGGAAACCGGGGAGCTGTTTTTT. It translates to CAISEGSGETGELFF.

The chain uses TRBV28 and TRBJ1-2; D possibly corresponds to TRBD1 (5 bases). CDR3 length: 14 amino acids. The V gene lost 7 bases and the J gene lost 3 bases, with 15 bases spanning the gap. The germline V gene encodes CDR1 MDHEN and CDR2 SYDVKM. The chain's CDR3 is CASKEARGDYGYTF. DNA of the CDR3: TGTGCCAGCAAAGAGGCTCGGGGGGACTATGGCTACACCTTC.

This clone was recorded a few times. The chain links TRBV5-1 to TRBJ1-2; TRBD1 might be the D (6 bases). The germline gives CDR1 SGHRS, CDR2 YFSETQ. The CDR3 is made up of 18 amino acids. V lost 2 bases, J lost 0 bases, and 20 bases lay in between. The DNA of the CDR3 is TGCGCCAGCAGCTTTGGCGACAGGAGTGTCTCTGCTAACTATGGCTACACCTTC. Protein product: CASSFGDRSVSANYGYTF.

The chain has TRBV5-8 and TRBJ1-2; tentative D call: TRBD1 (6 bases). Trimming shortened V by 0 bases and J by 3 bases, and 18 bases separated the two germline ends. Germline V CDR1 and CDR2: SGHTS, YDEGEE. This CDR3 spans 17 amino acids. CDR3 DNA: TGTGCCAGCAGCTTGGTAGAATCTCTGGGGGCAGACTATGGCTACACCTTC. Its translation is CASSLVESLGADYGYTF.

V and J are TRBV6-5 and TRBJ2-2; D might be TRBD1 (6 bases). This CDR3 is 15 amino acids long. The V end lost 5 bases, the J end lost 2 bases, and 12 bases lay between the germline ends. The germline gives CDR1 MNHEY, CDR2 SVGAGI. The DNA for the CDR3 is TGTGCCAGCAGTCCCCAGGGGCTTAACACCGGGGAGCTGTTTTTT. Protein sequence: CASSPQGLNTGELFF.